A selection of T cell receptor beta chains follows, all from one sample in a study of blood T cells in healthy people across ages. One entry per CDR3 protein results from TCRdb running MiXCR on the 5' RACE reads. The table lists hundreds of thousands of distinct CDR3 sequences, roughly 30% of them singletons. Specimen: blood. These receptors were collected from a woman at least 80 years old in good health. Both conserved end residues are part of each CDR3. D genes are given only for firm matches. Only some rows state a clone size, as once, few, many or a class for expanded clones.

clone size: -; D gene: -; J gene: TRBJ2-3; V gene: TRBV21-1; CDR3 protein: CASSKDFGYPGRTDTQYF; CDR3 DNA: TGTGCCAGCAGCAAAGATTTCGGGTACCCAGGACGCACAGATACGCAGTATTTT
clone size: many; D gene: -; J gene: TRBJ2-4; V gene: TRBV6-1; CDR3 protein: CASSFQGAKNIQYF; CDR3 DNA: TGTGCCAGCAGTTTTCAGGGGGCCAAAAACATTCAGTACTTC
clone size: many; D gene: TRBD1; J gene: TRBJ1-1; V gene: TRBV20-1; CDR3 protein: CSARSGLGQGGTEAFF; CDR3 DNA: TGCAGTGCTAGAAGCGGACTTGGACAGGGAGGGACTGAAGCTTTCTTT
clone size: many; D gene: -; J gene: TRBJ1-6; V gene: TRBV6-2/TRBV6-3; CDR3 protein: CASSSNSPLHF; CDR3 DNA: TGTGCCAGCAGTTCAAATTCACCCCTCCACTTT
clone size: many; D gene: TRBD2; J gene: TRBJ2-1; V gene: TRBV20-1; CDR3 protein: CSALTSGGTVEQFF; CDR3 DNA: TGCAGTGCCCTTACTAGCGGGGGGACGGTTGAGCAGTTCTTC
clone size: many; D gene: -; J gene: TRBJ2-1; V gene: TRBV20-1; CDR3 protein: CSARVGRISSYNEQFF; CDR3 DNA: TGCAGTGCTAGAGTGGGGCGCATCAGCTCCTACAATGAGCAGTTCTTC
clone size: many; D gene: -; J gene: TRBJ1-5; V gene: TRBV20-1; CDR3 protein: CSARQYSNQPQHF; CDR3 DNA: TGCAGTGCTAGGCAGTATAGCAATCAGCCCCAGCATTTT
clone size: -; D gene: TRBD2; J gene: TRBJ2-2; V gene: TRBV4-2; CDR3 protein: CASSQDAGGNTGELFF; CDR3 DNA: TGTGCCAGCAGCCAAGACGCGGGGGGAAACACCGGGGAGCTGTTTTTT
clone size: -; D gene: TRBD1; J gene: TRBJ2-2; V gene: TRBV6-5; CDR3 protein: CASSYNPGQGSTGELFF; CDR3 DNA: TGTGCCAGCAGTTACAATCCGGGACAGGGATCGACCGGGGAGCTGTTTTTT
clone size: many; D gene: -; J gene: TRBJ2-3; V gene: TRBV20-1; CDR3 protein: CSASGGGTTDTQYF; CDR3 DNA: TGCAGTGCTAGTGGTGGGGGTACCACAGATACGCAGTATTTT
clone size: -; D gene: -; J gene: TRBJ2-3; V gene: TRBV2; CDR3 protein: CASSTFGGRTDTQYF; CDR3 DNA: TGTGCCAGCAGTACTTTCGGGGGCCGCACAGATACGCAGTATTTT
clone size: -; D gene: -; J gene: TRBJ2-1; V gene: TRBV4-1; CDR3 protein: CASSQDEGSGNEQFF; CDR3 DNA: TGCGCCAGCAGCCAAGATGAGGGGTCGGGAAATGAGCAGTTCTTC
clone size: once; D gene: TRBD1; J gene: TRBJ2-2; V gene: TRBV28; CDR3 protein: CASSPIDRGRTGELFF; CDR3 DNA: TGTGCCAGCAGTCCGATCGACAGGGGGCGGACCGGGGAGCTGTTTTTT
clone size: many; D gene: TRBD1; J gene: TRBJ2-1; V gene: TRBV9; CDR3 protein: CASSAPRGTGPRYNEQFF; CDR3 DNA: TGTGCCAGCAGCGCCCCCCGCGGGACAGGGCCAAGATACAATGAGCAGTTCTTC
clone size: -; D gene: TRBD1; J gene: TRBJ1-1; V gene: TRBV5-1; CDR3 protein: CASSKDRENTEAFF; CDR3 DNA: TGCGCCAGCAGCAAGGACAGGGAGAACACTGAAGCTTTCTTT
clone size: many; D gene: -; J gene: TRBJ2-7; V gene: TRBV5-1; CDR3 protein: CASRPDSYEQYF; CDR3 DNA: TGCGCCAGCAGACCGGACAGCTACGAGCAGTACTTC
clone size: -; D gene: -; J gene: TRBJ2-2; V gene: TRBV7-9; CDR3 protein: CASIPPLHSTGELFF; CDR3 DNA: TGTGCCAGCATCCCTCCCCTACATTCCACCGGGGAGCTGTTTTTT
clone size: many; D gene: TRBD1; J gene: TRBJ2-6; V gene: TRBV7-3; CDR3 protein: CASSPSAPLTGALGGANVLTF; CDR3 DNA: TGTGCCAGCAGCCCATCCGCCCCCTTGACAGGGGCGCTTGGTGGGGCCAACGTCCTGACTTTC
clone size: -; D gene: -; J gene: TRBJ2-7; V gene: TRBV2; CDR3 protein: CASTLTEYNEQYF; CDR3 DNA: TGTGCCAGCACCTTGACAGAATACAATGAGCAGTACTTC
clone size: many; D gene: TRBD2; J gene: TRBJ2-7; V gene: TRBV6-1; CDR3 protein: CASRGPGLAGEQYF; CDR3 DNA: TGTGCCAGCAGGGGCCCGGGACTAGCGGGCGAGCAGTACTTC
clone size: -; D gene: -; J gene: TRBJ2-3; V gene: TRBV18; CDR3 protein: CASSPGFTDTQYF; CDR3 DNA: TGTGCCAGCTCACCAGGGTTCACAGATACGCAGTATTTT
clone size: many; D gene: -; J gene: TRBJ2-5; V gene: TRBV20-1; CDR3 protein: CSAPDRYRGQETQYF; CDR3 DNA: TGCAGTGCTCCCGACCGCTATCGGGGACAAGAGACCCAGTACTTC
clone size: many; D gene: TRBD2; J gene: TRBJ2-3; V gene: TRBV6-6; CDR3 protein: CAIRLAGRITDTQYF; CDR3 DNA: TGTGCCATCCGACTAGCGGGACGAATCACAGATACGCAGTATTTT
clone size: -; D gene: -; J gene: TRBJ2-1; V gene: TRBV10-3; CDR3 protein: CAISEGLYNEQFF; CDR3 DNA: TGTGCCATCAGTGAAGGGCTTTACAATGAGCAGTTCTTC
clone size: few; D gene: TRBD2; J gene: TRBJ2-7; V gene: TRBV20-1; CDR3 protein: CSVPRGSGGPSYEQYF; CDR3 DNA: TGCAGTGTCCCTCGGGGTAGCGGGGGACCCTCCTACGAGCAGTACTTC
clone size: few; D gene: -; J gene: TRBJ2-7; V gene: TRBV29-1; CDR3 protein: CSVELSAGLTSYEQYF; CDR3 DNA: TGCAGCGTTGAACTCTCGGCAGGGTTAACGTCCTACGAGCAGTACTTC
clone size: many; D gene: TRBD2; J gene: TRBJ2-3; V gene: TRBV15; CDR3 protein: CATSRDGRTSGPRGDTQYF; CDR3 DNA: TGTGCCACCAGCAGAGATGGGAGGACTAGCGGCCCACGGGGAGATACGCAGTATTTT
clone size: -; D gene: -; J gene: TRBJ2-1; V gene: TRBV20-1; CDR3 protein: CSASAGNNEQFF; CDR3 DNA: TGCAGTGCTAGCGCAGGGAACAATGAGCAGTTCTTC
clone size: many; D gene: TRBD1; J gene: TRBJ1-2; V gene: TRBV5-1; CDR3 protein: CASSSIRGRGYGYTF; CDR3 DNA: TGCGCCAGCAGCTCCATCAGGGGGCGAGGCTATGGCTACACCTTC
clone size: few; D gene: -; J gene: TRBJ1-2; V gene: TRBV6-5; CDR3 protein: CASSYGDPPLGYTF; CDR3 DNA: TGTGCCAGCAGTTACGGAGATCCCCCCCTTGGCTACACCTTC
clone size: many; D gene: TRBD2; J gene: TRBJ2-3; V gene: TRBV20-1; CDR3 protein: CSARVMSSGVTDTQYF; CDR3 DNA: TGCAGTGCTAGGGTGATGTCTAGCGGGGTTACAGATACGCAGTATTTT
clone size: many; D gene: -; J gene: TRBJ1-1; V gene: TRBV20-1; CDR3 protein: CSARDSDLMNTEAFF; CDR3 DNA: TGCAGTGCTAGAGACAGCGACCTAATGAACACTGAAGCTTTCTTT
clone size: many; D gene: -; J gene: TRBJ2-5; V gene: TRBV2; CDR3 protein: CASASGAAPETQYF; CDR3 DNA: TGTGCCAGTGCGAGTGGGGCAGCTCCCGAGACCCAGTACTTC
clone size: many; D gene: -; J gene: TRBJ1-5; V gene: TRBV12-3/TRBV12-4; CDR3 protein: CASSLGVQPQHF; CDR3 DNA: TGTGCCAGCAGTTTGGGCGTACAGCCCCAGCATTTT
clone size: -; D gene: -; J gene: TRBJ2-5; V gene: TRBV2; CDR3 protein: CASRGFGRETQYF; CDR3 DNA: TGTGCCAGCAGGGGCTTTGGACGGGAGACCCAGTACTTC
clone size: many; D gene: TRBD2; J gene: TRBJ2-7; V gene: TRBV20-1; CDR3 protein: CSARDASGGPYEQYF; CDR3 DNA: TGCAGTGCTAGAGATGCCAGCGGGGGCCCCTACGAGCAGTACTTC
clone size: -; D gene: TRBD1; J gene: TRBJ2-1; V gene: TRBV24-1; CDR3 protein: CATSDPKADRGFNEQFF; CDR3 DNA: TGTGCCACCAGTGATCCGAAAGCGGACAGGGGGTTTAATGAGCAGTTCTTC
clone size: once; D gene: -; J gene: TRBJ2-7; V gene: TRBV28; CDR3 protein: CASSFGQGLYF; CDR3 DNA: TGTGCCAGCAGTTTCGGGCAGGGTTTGTACTTC
clone size: -; D gene: -; J gene: TRBJ2-7; V gene: TRBV20-1; CDR3 protein: CSTRATGVVEYEQYF; CDR3 DNA: TGCAGTACTAGAGCGACTGGGGTCGTTGAGTACGAGCAGTACTTC
clone size: many; D gene: TRBD2; J gene: TRBJ2-5; V gene: TRBV11-2; CDR3 protein: CASSLGLAGAVETQYF; CDR3 DNA: TGTGCCAGCAGCTTAGGGCTAGCGGGGGCGGTGGAGACCCAGTACTTC
clone size: -; D gene: TRBD2; J gene: TRBJ2-3; V gene: TRBV29-1; CDR3 protein: CSVDRGSRSDTQYF; CDR3 DNA: TGCAGCGTTGATCGCGGGAGTCGGTCAGATACGCAGTATTTT
clone size: few; D gene: TRBD1; J gene: TRBJ1-1; V gene: TRBV10-3; CDR3 protein: CAIRGTGGEAFF; CDR3 DNA: TGTGCCATCAGGGGGACAGGGGGTGAAGCTTTCTTT
clone size: many; D gene: -; J gene: TRBJ2-1; V gene: TRBV14; CDR3 protein: CASSQDWYNEQFF; CDR3 DNA: TGTGCCAGCAGCCAAGATTGGTACAATGAGCAGTTCTTC
clone size: many; D gene: TRBD2; J gene: TRBJ2-1; V gene: TRBV27; CDR3 protein: CASRIRGGSSYNEQFF; CDR3 DNA: TGTGCCAGCAGGATCCGGGGGGGGAGCTCCTACAATGAGCAGTTCTTC
clone size: -; D gene: -; J gene: TRBJ2-1; V gene: TRBV20-1; CDR3 protein: CSARPVGGTYNEQFF; CDR3 DNA: TGCAGTGCCCGACCTGTGGGAGGTACCTACAATGAGCAGTTCTTC
clone size: many; D gene: -; J gene: TRBJ2-1; V gene: TRBV20-1; CDR3 protein: CSAPSGGQQFF; CDR3 DNA: TGCAGTGCCCCCAGTGGGGGCCAACAGTTCTTC
clone size: -; D gene: -; J gene: TRBJ2-7; V gene: TRBV11-2; CDR3 protein: CASSFSLHEQYF; CDR3 DNA: TGTGCCAGCAGCTTTTCACTACACGAGCAGTACTTC
clone size: -; D gene: TRBD2; J gene: TRBJ2-3; V gene: TRBV27; CDR3 protein: CASSGLADTELTDTQYF; CDR3 DNA: TGTGCCAGCAGTGGACTAGCGGACACTGAACTCACAGATACGCAGTATTTT
clone size: many; D gene: -; J gene: TRBJ2-1; V gene: TRBV20-1; CDR3 protein: CSASSGTALNNEQFF; CDR3 DNA: TGCAGTGCTAGTTCCGGGACGGCCCTCAACAATGAGCAGTTCTTC
clone size: -; D gene: -; J gene: TRBJ2-4; V gene: TRBV18; CDR3 protein: CASSPGGAIPKNIQYF; CDR3 DNA: TGTGCCAGCTCACCGGGGGGCGCGATACCCAAAAACATTCAGTACTTC
clone size: many; D gene: TRBD2; J gene: TRBJ2-3; V gene: TRBV5-1; CDR3 protein: CASSRNMMGGKPDTQYF; CDR3 DNA: TGCGCCAGCAGCCGAAACATGATGGGGGGGAAGCCAGATACGCAGTATTTT